A single sample is the source of the 23 T cell receptor beta chains below, sequenced in a study of CD8+CD57+ T cells in acquired aplastic anemia. Patients who underwent sequencing had shown CD8+CD57+ cell expansion by flow cytometry. TCR beta VDJ combinations and CDR3 sequences were profiled from genomic DNA. TCRdb analysed the reads with MiXCR anew, one entry per CDR3 protein. The sample includes about 200,000 distinct CDR3 sequences, roughly 50% seen only once; the top ten take about 20%. The sequencing input was sorted CD4+, CD8+, or CD8+CD57+ T cells (not recorded which) from PBMCs. The receptors were gathered from a human donor with aplastic anemia.

This clonotype was recorded at least ten times. V and J are TRBV20-1 and TRBJ1-2, with D maybe TRBD1 (5 bases). This CDR3 spans 12 amino acids. V lost 3 bases and J 8 bases, leaving 13 bases between the germline ends. Germline V gives CDR1 DFQATT, CDR2 SNEGSKA (reference sequence). In nucleotides, the CDR3 is TGCAGTGCTAGTACCAGGGCTGGAGGCTACACCTTC. Translated: CSASTRAGGYTF.

V is TRBV7-3 and J is TRBJ1-2, with D possibly matching TRBD1 (6 bases). CDR3 length: 15 amino acids. The germline V gene encodes CDR1 SGHTA and CDR2 FQGTGA. Trimming removed 0 bases from V and 1 base from J, with 9 bases in between. The CDR3 DNA follows: TGTGCCAGCAGCTTAACCGGACAGCTTAACTATGGCTACACCTTC. Translating it yields CASSLTGQLNYGYTF.

With respect to this clonotype: A much larger clonotype is one base distant, so this may be a read error. This likely comes from a read error, as the CDR3 has no conserved phenylalanine or tryptophan at its end. The chain joins TRBV20-1 to TRBJ2-1; TRBD2 matches at 10 bases. The junction had 13 bases not matched to a gene; V was cut back by 0 bases and J by 5 bases. Germline V gene lookup returns CDR1 DFQATT and CDR2 SNEGSKA (reference sequence). This CDR3 contains 18 residues. DNA of the CDR3: TGCAGTGCTAGAGATAGGAAGCGGGGGGGAATTACTAACAATGAGCAGTTCTCC. Translation gives CSARDRKRGGITNNEQFS.

This clonotype was counted at least ten times. This chain links TRBV19 with TRBJ2-2; no reliable D call. The CDR3 is 15 amino acids. V was shortened by 6 bases and J by 3 bases, with 14 bases between the two germline ends. CDR1 is LNHDA and CDR2 is SQIVND in the germline V gene (reference sequence). The DNA of the CDR3 is TGTGCCAGTAGCGACACTCCGGTAGACACCGGGGAGCTGTTTTTT. This sequence encodes CASSDTPVDTGELFF.

This clonotype has only one observation. DNA for the CDR3: TGTGCCAGCAGCCTAGGGCGGGGAGGGGCGTCCACAGATACGCAGTATTTT. Translation: CASSLGRGGASTDTQYF. The gene calls are TRBV7-2 and TRBJ2-3; 7 nucleotides agree with TRBD2. CDR1 is SGHTA and CDR2 is FQGNSA in the germline V gene. The CDR3 has 17 residues. With V trimmed by 5 bases and J by 2 bases, 13 bases remained unmatched.

This clonotype was seen a few times. The CDR3 bases are TGTGCCACCAGCTTGAGAGTCGGTCCACAAGAGACCCAGTACTTC. Translating gives CATSLRVGPQETQYF. This rearrangement joins TRBV15 to TRBJ2-5; D call uncertain. Trimming removed 5 bases from V and 2 bases from J, with 15 bases in between. CDR3 size: 15 residues. The germline V gene encodes CDR1 LNHNV and CDR2 YYDKDF (reference sequence).

This clonotype was detected many times. This chain joins TRBV7-2 and TRBJ2-1; D not certain. With 4 bases removed from V and 6 bases from J, the gap between germline ends came to 10 bases. From germline, CDR1 is SGHTA and CDR2 FQGNSA. This CDR3 is 13 amino acids long. CDR3 sequence: CASSSRTGNEQFF. CDR3 sequence (DNA): TGTGCCAGCAGCTCCCGTACTGGCAATGAGCAGTTCTTC.

This clonotype was seen a single time. This rearrangement joins TRBV5-1 to TRBJ2-7; D uncertain. V lost 7 bases, J lost 5 bases, and 13 bases lay in between. The CDR3 is 12 amino acids. Germline-derived CDR1 and CDR2 are SGHRS and YFSETQ. The CDR3 is CASSFSQDEQYF. The CDR3 DNA follows: TGCGCCAGCTCATTCAGCCAGGACGAGCAGTACTTC.

V is TRBV18 and J is TRBJ1-1; D is undetermined. The CDR3 runs 14 residues. Trimming stripped 3 bases from V and 3 bases from J, with 11 bases between. Germline CDR1 reads KGHSH; CDR2 reads LQKENI. CDR3 sequence reads: CASSPEGIDTEAFF. The CDR3 DNA is TGTGCCAGCTCACCCGAAGGGATAGACACTGAAGCTTTCTTT.

This chain uses TRBV25-1 with TRBJ2-7, with 10 bases matching TRBD2. Germline V CDR1 and CDR2: MGHDK, SYGVNS. The CDR3 has 13 residues. V was clipped by 3 bases and J by 6 bases; unmatched bases: 2. CDR3 amino acids: CASSDASGGEQYF. DNA of the CDR3: TGTGCCAGCAGTGACGCTAGCGGGGGCGAGCAGTACTTC.

The V gene is TRBV18, the J gene TRBJ1-2; possibly TRBD1 for D (6 bases). Per germline, CDR1 KGHSH and CDR2 LQKENI. V shed 4 bases and J shed 7 bases, with 16 bases lying between them. CDR3 size: 14 residues. CDR3 sequence reads: CASSLPGGGSGYTF. The CDR3 DNA sequence: TGTGCCAGCTCACTTCCGGGGGGCGGCAGTGGCTACACCTTC.

This clonotype was seen repeatedly, ten times or more. The genes are TRBV15 and TRBJ1-2; D is undetermined. The V end lost 0 bases, the J end lost 4 bases, and 12 bases lay between the germline ends. This CDR3 comprises 15 residues. Germline CDR1 reads LNHNV; CDR2 reads YYDKDF (reference sequence). CDR3 amino acids: CATSRETDGFYGYTF. CDR3 DNA: TGTGCCACCAGCAGAGAAACGGATGGATTCTATGGCTACACCTTC.

The rearrangement links TRBV20-1 to TRBJ2-5, with D possibly being TRBD2 (6 bases). This CDR3 spans 12 amino acids. Germline V gene lookup returns CDR1 DFQATT and CDR2 SNEGSKA (reference sequence). V lost 3 bases, J lost 4 bases, and 9 bases lay in between. CDR3 sequence: CSARGTGETQYF. In nucleotides, the CDR3 is TGCAGTGCTAGGGGGACTGGAGAGACCCAGTACTTC.

This clonotype has a count of ten or more. This sequence joins TRBV5-1 and TRBJ1-6, with D tentatively TRBD1 (6 bases). The CDR3 consists of 15 residues. V was cut by 4 bases and J by 10 bases, with 18 bases left in between. The germline V gene has CDR1 SGHRS and CDR2 YFSETQ. The CDR3 coding sequence is TGCGCCAGCAGCCCGGATACAGGGAGAGGGTCACCCCTCCACTTT. It specifies CASSPDTGRGSPLHF. The full variable domain, completed using reference TRBV5-1 and TRBJ1-6, is KAGVTQTPRYLIKTRGQQVTLSCSPISGHRSVSWYQQTPGQGLQFLFEYFSETQRNKGNFPGRFSGRQFSNSRSEMNVSTLELGDSALYLCASSPDTGRGSPLHFGNGTRLTVT.

The table lists this clonotype with a count of one. J is TRBJ2-7 and V is TRBV20-1; D ambiguous. Germline loops: CDR1 DFQATT, CDR2 SNEGSKA (reference sequence). The CDR3 consists of 13 residues. Trimming took 5 bases from V and 3 from J, leaving 14 bases between them. CDR3 loop: CSASDSGYYEQYF. The CDR3 DNA is TGCAGTGCTTCCGACTCGGGCTACTACGAGCAGTACTTC.

V gene TRBV10-3 combines with J gene TRBJ1-2; D might be TRBD1 (6 bases). The V gene's germline CDR1 is ENHRY and CDR2 SYGVKD. V dropped 0 bases and J dropped 2 bases, with 10 bases sitting between them. This CDR3 spans 15 amino acids. The CDR3, as DNA: TGTGCCATCAGTGAGTCAGCAGGGGTAAACTATGGCTACACCTTC. It yields the protein CAISESAGVNYGYTF.

This clonotype was counted many times. The CDR3 loop is CATQTETNEKLFF. CDR3 nucleotide sequence: TGTGCCACGCAGACAGAAACTAATGAAAAACTGTTTTTT. V and J are TRBV7-9 and TRBJ1-4; a weak D match, TRBD1 (5 bases). Germline V gene lookup returns CDR1 SEHNR and CDR2 FQNEAQ (reference sequence). V was trimmed by 10 bases and J by 1 base, leaving 10 bases between them. This CDR3 has 13 amino acids.

The chain uses TRBV14 and TRBJ2-7; possible D gene TRBD1, 5 bases. Germline lookup yields CDR1 SGHDN and CDR2 FVKESK. CDR3 size: 12 residues. Trimming cost V 5 bases and J 4 bases, with 9 bases left between them. The CDR3 DNA is TGTGCCAGCAGCGCAGGGAATTACGAGCAGTACTTC. Translating gives CASSAGNYEQYF.

Of note for this clonotype: A much larger clone differs from this one at a single base, so this may be a read error. This chain uses TRBV10-3 with TRBJ2-5; D is unclear. Per germline, CDR1 ENHRY and CDR2 SYGVKD. The CDR3 extends over 14 amino acids. This chain's CDR3 is CASTRSWGQEAQYF. DNA of the CDR3: TGTGCCAGCACCAGATCTTGGGGTCAAGAGGCCCAGTACTTC.

V and J are TRBV20-1 and TRBJ2-3; D is perhaps TRBD2 (6 bases). V gave up 0 bases and J gave up 0 bases, with 16 bases separating them. The CDR3 is 17 amino acids. Germline assignment: CDR1 DFQATT and CDR2 SNEGSKA (reference sequence). Here the CDR3 reads CSARDLATYSSTDTQYF. In nucleotides, the CDR3 is TGCAGTGCTAGAGACCTAGCGACGTACTCTAGCACAGATACGCAGTATTTT.

The chain is built from TRBV20-1 and TRBJ2-5, with D perhaps assigned TRBD1 or TRBD2 (6 bases each). Germline CDR1 reads DFQATT; CDR2 reads SNEGSKA (reference sequence). CDR3 size: 13 residues. The CDR3 nucleotides are TGCAGCCATCGGGGGCTAGGAAAAGAGACCCAGTACTTC. Residues: CSHRGLGKETQYF.

The rearrangement uses TRBV3-1 and TRBJ1-5; maybe TRBD1 (6 bases). Trimming took 4 bases from V and 9 from J, leaving 10 bases between them. The CDR3 loop spans 12 amino acids. Germline V lookup: CDR1 LGHDT, CDR2 YNNKEL (reference sequence). The CDR3 DNA is TGTGCCAGCAGCCGTCAGGGGATGCCCCAGCATTTT. Its translation is CASSRQGMPQHF.

This clonotype was seen ten or more times. This chain joins TRBV6-5 and TRBJ1-3; 8 positions match TRBD1. The V and J ends lost 6 bases and 7 bases, in that order; junction bases with no gene match: 5. This CDR3 spans 13 amino acids. Per germline, CDR1 MNHEY and CDR2 SVGAGI. For the CDR3, the DNA is TGTGCCAGCAGCCGAGGACAGGGTAACACCATATATTTT. Translation: CASSRGQGNTIYF.